This TCR beta chain was identified during a study of cytomegalovirus exposure and HLA in healthy donors. 60 Vbeta and 13 Jbeta primers were used in PCR. Method: immunoSEQ multiplex PCR; TCRdb's copy keeps in-frame clones and lacks some. The sample lists about 130,000 clones, roughly four fifths occurring once. General study results and limits: Among CMV-associated TCR beta chains, most appeared HLA-restricted in a later analysis.

CDR3 length equals 14 residues. V dropped 3 bases and J dropped 8; count of bases not matched to a gene: 4. Germline V lookup: CDR1 SGDLS, CDR2 YYNGEE. In regard to this clone: What it binds is not known.

This chain uses TRBV9 with TRBJ2-1, with 11 positions matching TRBD2. Source material: PBMCs. The source is a woman aged 40 to 50 in good health and CMV-seropositive. CDR3 in amino acids: CASSGTSGSYEQFF. CDR3 in DNA: TGTGCCAGCAGCGGAACTAGCGGGAGCTATGAGCAGTTCTTC.